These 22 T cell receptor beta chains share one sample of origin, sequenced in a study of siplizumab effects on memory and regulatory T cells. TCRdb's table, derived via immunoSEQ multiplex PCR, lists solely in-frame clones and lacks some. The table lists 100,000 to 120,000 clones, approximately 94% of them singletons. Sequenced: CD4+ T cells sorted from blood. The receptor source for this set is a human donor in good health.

The CDR3 region has the DNA TGCAGCGTTGAAGGGGGCGCGGGCGCCTACGAGCAGTACTTC. It specifies CSVEGGAGAYEQYF. The rearrangement links TRBV29-1 to TRBJ2-7; possibly TRBD1 or TRBD2 for D (5 bases each). Deletions cut 1 base from V and 2 bases from J, with 12 bases between. The CDR3 spans 14 residues. Germline values: CDR1 SQVTM, CDR2 ANQGSEA.

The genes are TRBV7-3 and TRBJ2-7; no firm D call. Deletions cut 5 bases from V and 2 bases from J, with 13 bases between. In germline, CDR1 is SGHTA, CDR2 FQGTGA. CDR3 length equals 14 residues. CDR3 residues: CASSPSPGTYEQYF. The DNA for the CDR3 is TGTGCCAGCAGCCCAAGCCCGGGCACCTACGAGCAGTACTTC.

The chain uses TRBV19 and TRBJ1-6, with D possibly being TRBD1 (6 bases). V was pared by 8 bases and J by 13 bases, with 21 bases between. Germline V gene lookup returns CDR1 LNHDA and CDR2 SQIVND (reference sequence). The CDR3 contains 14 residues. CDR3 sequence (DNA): TGTGCCAGTGCCTCCGGGGGCGCTTCTCTTCCCCTCCACTTT. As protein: CASASGGASLPLHF.

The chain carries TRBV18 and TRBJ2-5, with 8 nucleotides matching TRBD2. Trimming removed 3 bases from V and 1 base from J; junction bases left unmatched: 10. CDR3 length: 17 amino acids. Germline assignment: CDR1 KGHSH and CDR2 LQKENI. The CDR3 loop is CASSPNIGLAGQETQYF. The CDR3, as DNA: TGTGCCAGCTCACCGAATATCGGGCTAGCGGGCCAAGAGACCCAGTACTTC.

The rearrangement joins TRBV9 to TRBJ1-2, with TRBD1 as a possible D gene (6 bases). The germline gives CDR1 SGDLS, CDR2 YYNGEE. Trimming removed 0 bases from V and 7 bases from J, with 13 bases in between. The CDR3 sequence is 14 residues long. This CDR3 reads CASSVGGGLVGYTF. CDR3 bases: TGTGCCAGCAGCGTAGGGGGGGGCCTCGTTGGCTACACCTTC.

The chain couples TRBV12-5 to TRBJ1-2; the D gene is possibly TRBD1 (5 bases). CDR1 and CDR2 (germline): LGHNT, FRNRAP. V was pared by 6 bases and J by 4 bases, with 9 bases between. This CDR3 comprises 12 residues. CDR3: CASGRDGYGYTF. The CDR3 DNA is TGTGCTAGTGGCAGGGACGGCTATGGCTACACCTTC.

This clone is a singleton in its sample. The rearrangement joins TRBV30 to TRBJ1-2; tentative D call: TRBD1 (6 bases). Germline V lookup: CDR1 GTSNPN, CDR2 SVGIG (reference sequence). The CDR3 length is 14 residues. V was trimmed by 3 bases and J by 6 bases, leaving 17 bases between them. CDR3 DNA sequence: TGTGCCTGGAGGAGTTGGGGGCAGGCCAATGGCTACACCTTC. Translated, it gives CAWRSWGQANGYTF.

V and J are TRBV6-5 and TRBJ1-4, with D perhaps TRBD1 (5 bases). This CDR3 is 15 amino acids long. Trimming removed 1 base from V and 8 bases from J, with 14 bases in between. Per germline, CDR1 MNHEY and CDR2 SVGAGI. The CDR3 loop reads CASSYFGGKEEKLFF. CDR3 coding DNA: TGTGCCAGCAGTTACTTCGGGGGAAAGGAGGAAAAACTGTTTTTT.

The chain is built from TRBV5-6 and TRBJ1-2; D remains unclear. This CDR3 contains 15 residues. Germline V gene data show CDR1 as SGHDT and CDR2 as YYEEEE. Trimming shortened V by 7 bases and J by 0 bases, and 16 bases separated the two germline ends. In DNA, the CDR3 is TGTGCCAGCGCCCACCCCAGTCCTCCTAACTATGGCTACACCTTC. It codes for CASAHPSPPNYGYTF.

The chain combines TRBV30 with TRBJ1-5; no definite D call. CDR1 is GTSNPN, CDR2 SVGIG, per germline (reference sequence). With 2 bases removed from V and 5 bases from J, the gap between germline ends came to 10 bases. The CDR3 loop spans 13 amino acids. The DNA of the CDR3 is TGTGCCTGGAGTCCGGATCTCGATCAGCCCCAGCATTTT. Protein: CAWSPDLDQPQHF.

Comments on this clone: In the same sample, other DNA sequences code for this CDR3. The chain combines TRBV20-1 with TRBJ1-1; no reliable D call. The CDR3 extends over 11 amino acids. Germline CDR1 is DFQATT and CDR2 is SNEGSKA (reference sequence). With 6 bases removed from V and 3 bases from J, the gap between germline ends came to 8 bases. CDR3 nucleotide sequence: TGCAGTGCGGAGAGGGACACTGAAGCTTTCTTT. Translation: CSAERDTEAFF.

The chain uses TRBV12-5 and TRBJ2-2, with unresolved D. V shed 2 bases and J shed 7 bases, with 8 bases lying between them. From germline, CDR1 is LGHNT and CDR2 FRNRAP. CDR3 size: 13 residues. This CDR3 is CASGLLAGGELFF. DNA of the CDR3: TGTGCTAGTGGTTTGTTGGCCGGCGGGGAGCTGTTTTTT.

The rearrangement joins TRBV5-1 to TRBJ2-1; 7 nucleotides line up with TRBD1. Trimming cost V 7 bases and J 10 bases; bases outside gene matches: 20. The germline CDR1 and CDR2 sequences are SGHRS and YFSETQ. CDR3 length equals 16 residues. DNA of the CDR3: TGCGCCAGCGCAAACACCGGGACAGTTACTGGTGGAGAGCAGTTCTTC. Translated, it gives CASANTGTVTGGEQFF. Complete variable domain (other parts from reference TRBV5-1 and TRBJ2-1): KAGVTQTPRYLIKTRGQQVTLSCSPISGHRSVSWYQQTPGQGLQFLFEYFSETQRNKGNFPGRFSGRQFSNSRSEMNVSTLELGDSALYLCASANTGTVTGGEQFFGPGTRLTVL.

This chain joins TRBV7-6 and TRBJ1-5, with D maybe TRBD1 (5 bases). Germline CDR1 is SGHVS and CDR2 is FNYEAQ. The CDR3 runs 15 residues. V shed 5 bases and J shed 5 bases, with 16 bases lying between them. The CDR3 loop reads CASSPGTGIDQPQHF. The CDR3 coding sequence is TGTGCCAGCAGCCCAGGGACCGGTATTGATCAGCCCCAGCATTTT. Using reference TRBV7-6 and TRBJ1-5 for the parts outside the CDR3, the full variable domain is GAGVSQSPRYKVTKRGQDVALRCDPISGHVSLYWYRQALGQGPEFLTYFNYEAQQDKSGLPNDRFSAERPEGSISTLTIQRTEQRDSAMYRCASSPGTGIDQPQHFGDGTRLSIL.

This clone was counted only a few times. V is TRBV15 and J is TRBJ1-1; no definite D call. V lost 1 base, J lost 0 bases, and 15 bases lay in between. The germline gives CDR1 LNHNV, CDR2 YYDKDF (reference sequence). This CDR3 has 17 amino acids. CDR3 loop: CATSRASRFGMNTEAFF. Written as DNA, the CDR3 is TGTGCCACCAGCAGAGCATCTAGGTTTGGTATGAACACTGAAGCTTTCTTT.

The CDR3 DNA reads as TGTGCCAGCAGTTACTATATCGGGAATTCACCCCTCCACTTT. It yields the protein CASSYYIGNSPLHF. The genes are TRBV6-5 and TRBJ1-6; no firm D call. CDR1 is MNHEY, CDR2 SVGAGI, per germline. CDR3 length: 14 residues. With 1 base removed from V and 7 bases from J, the gap between germline ends came to 8 bases.

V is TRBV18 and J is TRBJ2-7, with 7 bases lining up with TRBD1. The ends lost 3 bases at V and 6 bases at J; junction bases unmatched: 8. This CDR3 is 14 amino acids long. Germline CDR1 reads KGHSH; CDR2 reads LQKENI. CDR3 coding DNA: TGTGCCAGCTCACCGGACAGGTCCGTCGGCGAGCAGTACTTC. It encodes CASSPDRSVGEQYF.

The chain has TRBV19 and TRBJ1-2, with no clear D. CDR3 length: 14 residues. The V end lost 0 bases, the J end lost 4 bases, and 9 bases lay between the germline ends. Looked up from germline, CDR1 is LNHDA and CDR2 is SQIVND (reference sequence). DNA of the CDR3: TGTGCCAGTAGTATAGACGGACGGATCTATGGCTACACCTTC. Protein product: CASSIDGRIYGYTF.

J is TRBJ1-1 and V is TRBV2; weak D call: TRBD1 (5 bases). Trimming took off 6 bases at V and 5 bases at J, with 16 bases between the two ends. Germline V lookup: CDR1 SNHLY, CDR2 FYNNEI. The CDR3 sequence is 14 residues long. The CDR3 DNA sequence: TGTGCCAGCAGGGGACCCGGATCCGTAACTGAAGCTTTCTTT. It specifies CASRGPGSVTEAFF.

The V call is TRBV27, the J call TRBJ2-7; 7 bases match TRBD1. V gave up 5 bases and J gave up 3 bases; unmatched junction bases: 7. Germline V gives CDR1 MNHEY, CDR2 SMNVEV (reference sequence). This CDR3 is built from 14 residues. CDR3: CASSHRDSGYEQYF. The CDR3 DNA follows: TGTGCCAGCAGTCACCGGGACAGCGGCTACGAGCAGTACTTC.

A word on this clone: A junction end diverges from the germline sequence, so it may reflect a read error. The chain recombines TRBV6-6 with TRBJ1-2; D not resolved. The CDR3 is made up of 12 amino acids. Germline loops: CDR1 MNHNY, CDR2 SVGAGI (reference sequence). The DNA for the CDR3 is TGTGCCGGCAGTCACATTAACTATGGCTACACCTTC. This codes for CAGSHINYGYTF.

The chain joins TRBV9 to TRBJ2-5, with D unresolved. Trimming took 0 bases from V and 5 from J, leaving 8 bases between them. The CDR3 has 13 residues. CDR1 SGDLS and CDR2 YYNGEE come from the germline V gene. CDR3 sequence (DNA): TGTGCCAGCAGCGTAGCCTCCCTTGAGACCCAGTACTTC. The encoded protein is CASSVASLETQYF.